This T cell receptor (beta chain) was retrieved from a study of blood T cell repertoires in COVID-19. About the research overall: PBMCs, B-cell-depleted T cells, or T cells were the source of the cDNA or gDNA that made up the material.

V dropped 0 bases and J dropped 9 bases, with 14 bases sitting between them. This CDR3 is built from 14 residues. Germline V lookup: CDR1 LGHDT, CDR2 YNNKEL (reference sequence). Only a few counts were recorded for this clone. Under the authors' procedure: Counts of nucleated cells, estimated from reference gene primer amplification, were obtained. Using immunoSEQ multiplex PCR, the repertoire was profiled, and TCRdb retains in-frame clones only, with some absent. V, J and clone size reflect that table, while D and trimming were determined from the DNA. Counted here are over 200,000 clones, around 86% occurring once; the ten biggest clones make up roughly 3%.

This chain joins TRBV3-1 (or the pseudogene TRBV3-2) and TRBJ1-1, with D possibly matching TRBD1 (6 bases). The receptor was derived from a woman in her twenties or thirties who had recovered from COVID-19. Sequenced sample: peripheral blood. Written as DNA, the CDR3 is TGTGCCAGCAGCCAAGATGGGACATCTAAAAAAGCTTTCTTT. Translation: CASSQDGTSKKAFF.